Below are 10 T cell receptor beta chains sequenced from a single sample in a study of shared clonotypes between healthy human individuals. CD45RO negativity and positive selection for CCR7 defined naive CD8 cells, a population that excluded terminally differentiated effector memory CD45RA+ cells. Repertoires were generated with immunoSEQ multiplex PCR, while TCRdb's copy carries only in-frame clones and drops some. The repertoire holds over 750,000 clones, with around 96% as singletons. The sequenced sample was naive CD8+ T cells sorted from blood. These receptors originate from a man in his thirties or forties in good health.

The chain recombines TRBV7-8 with TRBJ1-1; 7 nucleotides align to TRBD1. V trimming: 3 bases; J trimming: 1 base; junction bases outside the gene matches: 8. The CDR3 totals 16 residues. The germline gives CDR1 SGHVS, CDR2 FQNEAQ. CDR3 sequence: CASSLGYRGGNTEAFF. CDR3 bases: TGTGCCAGCAGCTTGGGTTACAGGGGCGGGAACACTGAAGCTTTCTTT.

This clone has a single count. In nucleotides, the CDR3 is TGTGCCATCGGCAGGGGAATAGCGGGCAATGAGCAGTTCTTC. This gives the protein CAIGRGIAGNEQFF. The rearrangement links TRBV10-3 to TRBJ2-1, with D possibly matching TRBD2 (7 bases). Trimming cost V 8 bases and J 6 bases, with 17 bases left between them. The CDR3 spans 14 residues. Germline CDR1 and CDR2: ENHRY and SYGVKD.

In this sample, this clone turned up once. This rearrangement joins TRBV5-5 to TRBJ2-7; D gene uncertain. CDR1 is SGHKS, CDR2 YYEKEE, per germline (reference sequence). This CDR3 comprises 15 residues. The germline V and J ends were trimmed by 0 bases and 5 bases, with 15 bases remaining between them. CDR3 residues: CASSLVPEYLDEQYF. Here the CDR3 DNA reads TGTGCCAGCAGCTTGGTTCCGGAGTACCTGGACGAGCAGTACTTC.

The chain links TRBV7-3 to TRBJ2-1; 12 bases map to TRBD1. CDR3 length equals 18 residues. Germline V gene lookup returns CDR1 SGHTA and CDR2 FQGTGA. V lost 2 bases and J lost 9; bases outside the gene matches: 14. For the CDR3, the DNA is TGTGCCAGCAGCTTATCCCTACAGACGGGACAGGGGGCTTTTGAGCAGTTCTTC. This translates into CASSLSLQTGQGAFEQFF. The entire variable domain, with the rest obtained from reference TRBV7-3 and TRBJ2-1, is as follows: GAGVSQTPSNKVTEKGKYVELRCDPISGHTALYWYRQSLGQGPEFLIYFQGTGAADDSGLPNDRFFAVRPEGSVSTLKIQRTERGDSAVYLCASSLSLQTGQGAFEQFFGPGTRLTVL.

The J gene is TRBJ1-4, the V gene TRBV13; D gene uncertain. The CDR3 runs to 12 residues. Per the germline V gene, CDR1 is PRHDT and CDR2 is FYEKMQ (reference sequence). Trimming took 5 bases from V and 5 from J, leaving 6 bases between them. The CDR3 loop is CASSPTNEKLFF. The CDR3 region has the DNA TGTGCCAGCAGCCCTACGAATGAAAAACTGTTTTTT.

The rearrangement joins TRBV7-2 to TRBJ1-1; unclear D gene. The germline V and J ends were trimmed by 4 bases and 1 base, with 7 bases remaining between them. There are 13 residues in the CDR3. Germline loops: CDR1 SGHTA, CDR2 FQGNSA. The CDR3 region is CASSSWENTEAFF. CDR3 in DNA: TGTGCCAGCAGCTCTTGGGAGAACACTGAAGCTTTCTTT.

The rearrangement links TRBV2 to TRBJ1-2, with D possibly matching TRBD1 (5 bases). V gave up 10 bases and J gave up 4 bases, with 19 bases separating them. Germline V gives CDR1 SNHLY, CDR2 FYNNEI. This CDR3 has 14 amino acids. The CDR3 DNA follows: TGTGCCACTTGGACACCCCGCACGATCTATGGCTACACCTTC. This gives the protein CATWTPRTIYGYTF.

V is TRBV7-6 and J is TRBJ2-1, with TRBD2 matching over 12 bases. The CDR3 is 17 amino acids. V dropped 2 bases and J dropped 8; count of bases not matched to a gene: 10. The germline V gene encodes CDR1 SGHVS and CDR2 FNYEAQ. CDR3 region: CASSLKLAGGSRDEQFF. The CDR3 coding sequence is TGTGCCAGCAGCTTAAAACTAGCGGGAGGTTCCAGGGATGAGCAGTTCTTC. Full variable domain (missing parts from reference TRBV7-6 and TRBJ2-1): GAGVSQSPRYKVTKRGQDVALRCDPISGHVSLYWYRQALGQGPEFLTYFNYEAQQDKSGLPNDRFSAERPEGSISTLTIQRTEQRDSAMYRCASSLKLAGGSRDEQFFGPGTRLTVL.

This chain joins TRBV7-8 and TRBJ2-5, with 14 bases that match TRBD2. Germline assignment: CDR1 SGHVS and CDR2 FQNEAQ. The V segment lost 5 bases and the J segment 1 base; nucleotides outside the gene matches: 12. The CDR3 runs to 19 residues. The CDR3 region has the DNA TGTGCCAGCAGCCGTCCGGGGACTAGCGGGGGCCGCCTCCAAGAGACCCAGTACTTC. Translating it yields CASSRPGTSGGRLQETQYF.

The chain employs TRBV7-2 and TRBJ2-1, with 13 bases fitting TRBD2. CDR3 length equals 15 residues. The V segment lost 5 bases and the J segment 4 bases; nucleotides outside the gene matches: 2. Germline V lookup: CDR1 SGHTA, CDR2 FQGNSA. This CDR3 reads CASSPLAGGYNEQFF. For the CDR3, the DNA is TGTGCCAGCAGCCCACTAGCGGGAGGGTACAATGAGCAGTTCTTC.